This T cell receptor beta chain was recorded in a study of cytomegalovirus exposure and HLA in healthy donors (dated by TCRdb to 2016 to 2017). About the full investigation: An earlier analysis of some 620 of the donors reported under 300 Gb of sequence data and around 120 million unique TCR beta sequences obtained from about 170 million T cells. An early release covering about 600 HLA-typed donors comprised about 300 gigabases of sequencing data and around 86 million unique TCR sequences. Among the roughly 430 genotyped donors, around 81% belonged to the genetic ancestry cluster associated with self-reported Caucasian donors. The aim of the study was to test whether cataloging public T cell receptors could identify signatures of past pathogen exposure. The study used immunosequencing to profile the T cell repertoires of 666 subjects and linked those repertoires to cytomegalovirus serostatus. Along with the 666-subject first cohort, a separate validation cohort of over a hundred different subjects was used. The study combined high-throughput TCR immunosequencing, statistical association of individual TCRs with disease status, and machine learning to predict cytomegalovirus infection status. A later analysis re-analyzed previously published TCR beta repertoires from roughly 690 donors and added high-resolution HLA genotyping to study TCR occurrence patterns. Rather than using new phenotypic data, the later analysis identified candidate immune exposures from TCR beta sequences and from how often those sequences occurred across donors. To decide whether each TCR beta V gene segment behaved as functional or pseudogenic, an earlier analysis of 587 of the donors relied on high-throughput TCR beta sequencing. Donor age, sex, ethnicity and CMV serostatus were compiled together with the repertoire data. A later genetic analysis used genome-wide SNP genotypes for about 55% of the 666 donors, treating that subset as a discovery cohort. Every repertoire in the discovery cohort had been generated on one and the same sequencing platform. HLA typing included class I and class II loci at four-digit resolution. Typing coverage varied by locus: 629-630 donors for A, B, C, DRB1 and DQB1; roughly 520 for DQA1; nearly 610 for DPA1; roughly 470 for DPB1. Four or five DR-DQ haplotypes were treated as single units for association and clustering because of strong linkage in the cohort. Among 398 genotyped donors of the cohort, an average of 235,054 unique TCR beta nucleotide sequences were sequenced per donor, around 20% of them non-productive.

The germline V gene yields SGHDN for CDR1 and FVKESK for CDR2. The CDR3 contains 16 residues, cysteine and phenylalanine counted. Only the CDR3 DNA stays, 48 bases, in frame from base 1. V is shortened by 1 base, J by 2 bases, and the region joining them spans 13 bases. Of note for this clone: Its antigen is still unknown. Base qualities are missing; no much larger clone stands one base away.

In total, approximately 700 healthy bone marrow donors made up the cohort. Cohort members were all nominally healthy when sampled, although unrecorded immune exposures were likely present. The donor was CMV seropositive and was included in the group of some 290 seropositive cohort members. A peripheral blood sample was provided by each donor, and peripheral blood mononuclear cells were used for TCR beta sequencing. Genomic DNA extraction from the blood cell samples was performed with the Qiagen DNeasy Blood Extraction Kit. Library method: the immunoSEQ multiplex PCR assay. The multiplex PCR relied on a mix of 60 forward primers for TCR Vbeta segments and 13 reverse primers for TCR Jbeta segments. The CDR3 region of rearranged TCR beta genes was amplified from genomic DNA with a multiplex PCR assay. On the Illumina HiSeq System, the amplified TCR beta libraries were sequenced as 87-base-pair reads. On the authors' methods: In a later analysis, approximately 74 million unique TCR beta chains were counted across the approximately 620 repertoires, and about 9.9 million of these chains were shared by at least two donors. Raw reads were error-corrected and collapsed into unique sequences by a nearest-neighbor algorithm in which closely related sequences were merged to remove PCR and sequencing errors. V, D and J gene segments were assigned by aligning CDR3 sequences to IMGT reference sequences. Each retained sequence needed at least a six-nucleotide match to both a V gene segment and a J gene segment. A rearrangement was called productive if the CDR3 had no stop codons and remained in frame with V and J, and every other rearrangement was called non-productive. CDR3 was defined by IMGT convention, running from the second conserved V-encoded cysteine to the conserved J-encoded phenylalanine. The earlier analysis of about 610 of the donors excluded sequences that lacked an unambiguous match to a single V gene segment. An earlier analysis of 450 to 650 of the donors called V segments functional above 56.7% productive rearrangements and segregating when the between-donor standard deviation exceeded 5%. A statistical classification framework was built for diagnosing cytomegalovirus status from the catalog of TCR beta chain sequences. In a later analysis, TCR nucleotide sequences were compared against IMGT/GENE-DB human TR gene sequences so that V and J genes could be assigned. The TCRdist pipeline was used in a later analysis to assign CDR3 sequences and most-parsimonious VDJ recombination scenarios. In a later analysis, every TCR beta chain was defined by the combination of its CDR3 amino acid sequence and its V-gene family, and reads without a unique V-gene family were dropped. To address suspected cross-contamination and a sequencing artifact, a later analysis removed a few hundred highly shared, low-generation-probability nucleotide sequences. For each public chain, a later analysis derived a clonal expansion index from normalized ranks of inferred template counts within each repertoire. Generation probabilities in a later analysis came from a VDJ recombination model fitted to out-of-frame rearrangements, and those results were checked against IGoR. Hypergeometric tests were used in a later analysis to score TCR-TCR, TCR-HLA and TCR-CMV co-occurrence, with a repertoire-size bias correction applied to the TCR pairs. False discovery rates were estimated in a later analysis by permuting HLA or CMV assignments 20 times. A later analysis grouped co-occurring TCRs with DBSCAN, adding TCRdist sequence similarity when clustering within HLA-allele-positive subsets. Repertoires with fewer than 30,000 or more than 120,000 public chains, plus five repertoires with anomalous nucleotide sharing, were excluded from co-occurrence clustering. The clones in this table, taken by TCRdb from immuneACCESS, are in-frame only. Not every clone is retained; where verified, under half of the shortfall comes from an unresolved V gene, and the cause of the rest is unknown. V, J and clone size are taken as reported in that table, and D and trimming were inferred from the DNA itself. The sample has about 180,000 clones on record, about 80% of them singletons. Clones ranked in the top ten supply about 6.4% of the sample.

Summary of the overall study and its limitations: According to the authors, the approach could potentially be generalized to other disease states and immunological phenotypes. Across donors, most TCR sequences were observed very rarely, whereas some public TCRs were present in many individuals. Because HLA typing was unavailable for some donors at each locus, only the typed subset was used in association tests. A later analysis found that most CMV-associated TCR beta chains appeared HLA-restricted, with HLA associations seemingly driven largely by CMV exposure. Because counts were too low, seventeen rarely observed V segments, including chromosome 9 orphons, were excluded from the earlier analysis of 587 of the donors. Immune exposure information for the cohort was limited to CMV serostatus. A later analysis found that TCR association rates varied across HLA loci, with DRB1 alleles showing the most associated TCRs and HLA-C alleles the fewest. Three of the identified cytomegalovirus-associated TCR beta chains were confirmed in vitro to be specific for cytomegalovirus antigens. A cluster of highly shared sequence variants was judged likely to be a technical artifact of the sequencing pipeline. The classifier was reported to diagnose cytomegalovirus status with high specificity and sensitivity in both the original and validation cohorts. A later analysis reported that several top co-occurrence clusters appeared linked to parvovirus B19, influenza, CMV and Epstein-Barr virus. Compared with equally common non-associated chains, HLA-associated TCR beta chains in a later analysis were more clonally expanded and had lower generation probabilities. Specific HLA alleles were associated with 15,000 to 20,000 TCR beta sequences at a false discovery rate of 0.05 in a later analysis. Compared with the roughly 700-donor mean, donors in an Asian-associated ancestry cluster had fewer N-insertions in productive TCRs, according to a later genetic analysis. A later genetic analysis associated a missense DCLRE1C variant with V-gene and J-gene trimming of TCR beta chains, and an independent cohort replicated the association. Correlated functional status among segregating V segments might be attributable to linkage disequilibrium, but an unknown experimental factor could not be ruled out. Roughly uniform sequencing depth across donors was assumed in presence/absence analyses, although this assumption may not hold. A further reported finding was that TCR beta sequences accurately predicted the HLA-A and HLA-B alleles for most subjects in the first cohort. In this cohort, only TCR beta chains were sequenced, and detectable features were limited by the absence of alpha or paired-chain data. Some IMGT-functional V segments, including TRBV6-2 and TRBV6-3, could not be distinguished by the 87-base-pair reads and were therefore excluded. In the study, around 150 TCR beta chains were listed as associated with cytomegalovirus. When HLA alleles, especially DR and DQ, strongly co-occurred, TCR associations were difficult to assign to individual alleles. In an earlier analysis of 587 of the donors, most TCR beta V segments appeared in productive rearrangements about 87% or about 30% of the time, broadly matching IMGT annotations.

The sequence came from a middle-aged man in good health and CMV-seropositive. The V and J genes are TRBV14 and TRBJ2-3; TRBD2 is perhaps the D gene, given 5 matching bases. Sequencing was performed on PBMCs. For the CDR3, the sequence is CASSQAGLIDTDTQYF. The sequenced DNA: TGTGCCAGCAGCCAAGCTGGACTCATCGACACAGATACGCAGTATTTT.